Presented here are 26 T cell receptor beta chains from one specimen sequenced in a study of beta chain features in type 1 diabetes. Sequencing targeted expressed TCRB transcripts, as all isolated RNA had been reverse transcribed. The method was immunoSEQ multiplex PCR; TCRdb's version includes in-frame clones alone and lacks a portion of them. This sample has roughly 170,000 clones; approximately 13% occur once, and the top ten carry about 0.66%. The sequencing sample was made of central memory CD4+ T cells from blood. These receptors came from a woman under 30 in good health.

This clone was seen only a few times. The J gene is TRBJ2-5, the V gene TRBV6-5, with TRBD2 matching 7 bases. Germline V gene lookup returns CDR1 MNHEY and CDR2 SVGAGI. The CDR3 covers 14 residues. The V segment lost 2 bases and the J segment 1 base; nucleotides outside the gene matches: 1. In DNA form, the CDR3 reads TGTGCCAGCAGTTACGCTAGCGGCCAAGAGACCCAGTACTTC. The encoded protein is CASSYASGQETQYF.

This clone was found a few times. The chain is built from TRBV11-1 and TRBJ2-3; 7 bases agree with TRBD1. The CDR3 extends over 18 amino acids. The germline V gene encodes CDR1 SGHAT and CDR2 FQDESV (reference sequence). V lost 2 bases and J lost 4; bases outside the gene matches: 15. For the CDR3, the DNA is TGTGCCAGCAGCTTAAGGCCCCCTCAACAGGGGATGGCAGATACGCAGTATTTT. Encoded protein: CASSLRPPQQGMADTQYF. The full variable domain, with the rest looked up from reference TRBV11-1 and TRBJ2-3, is EAEVAQSPRYKITEKSQAVAFWCDPISGHATLYWYRQILGQGPELLVQFQDESVVDDSQLPKDRFSAERLKGVDSTLKIQPAELGDSAMYLCASSLRPPQQGMADTQYFGPGTRLTVL.

The genes are TRBV25-1 and TRBJ2-3; 9 bases align to TRBD1. There are 17 residues in the CDR3. Germline trimming cut 1 base from V and 1 base from J; bases unmatched to any gene: 6. Germline V CDR1 and CDR2: MGHDK, SYGVNS. The DNA for the CDR3 is TGTGCCAGCAGTGAATTTGGGCGGACAGGGGGCACAGATACGCAGTATTTT. Encoded protein: CASSEFGRTGGTDTQYF.

This clone was counted ten times or more. The rearrangement links TRBV23-1 to TRBJ1-5; D may be TRBD1 (6 bases). TRBV23-1 is an ORF, and what it does is uncertain. CDR3 length: 16 amino acids. Trimming pared 4 bases from V and 2 bases from J, leaving 15 bases between. The CDR3 DNA reads TGCGCCAGCAGTCCAAACAGGGTAGTGGGCAATCAGCCCCAGCATTTT. This codes for CASSPNRVVGNQPQHF.

The chain has TRBV28 and TRBJ1-2; D not resolved. Germline V CDR1 and CDR2: MDHEN, SYDVKM. This CDR3 is 11 amino acids long. V lost 5 bases, J lost 5 bases, and 6 bases lay in between. The CDR3 here is CASSTDYGYTF. The CDR3 nucleotides are TGTGCCAGCAGTACAGATTATGGCTACACCTTC.

This clone was seen more than once but under ten times. The V call is TRBV18, the J call TRBJ2-5; TRBD1 matches 8 bases. V was pared by 6 bases and J by 4 bases, with 7 bases of the junction left unmatched. The CDR3 runs to 14 residues. Per the germline V gene, CDR1 is KGHSH and CDR2 is LQKENI. CDR3 sequence: CASSLRTGRETQYF. CDR3 nucleotide sequence: TGTGCCAGCTCCCTACGGACAGGGCGAGAGACCCAGTACTTC.

This clone was seen more than once but under ten times. The gene calls are TRBV15 and TRBJ2-7; TRBD1 aligns across 7 bases. CDR1 and CDR2 (germline): LNHNV, YYDKDF (reference sequence). V shed 5 bases and J 1 base; nucleotides not matched to a gene: 5. This CDR3 is built from 14 residues. The CDR3 nucleotides read TGTGCCACCAGCTTGGGACAGAGGTCCTACGAGCAGTACTTC. It yields the protein CATSLGQRSYEQYF.

This clone was detected only a few times. The V and J genes are TRBV30 and TRBJ1-5; D possibly corresponds to TRBD1 (6 bases). The CDR3 has 15 amino acids. Trimming shortened V by 1 base and J by 3 bases, and 13 bases separated the two germline ends. Per germline, CDR1 GTSNPN and CDR2 SVGIG (reference sequence). CDR3 sequence reads: CAWSAHQGPNQPQHF. DNA of the CDR3: TGTGCCTGGAGTGCCCATCAGGGGCCCAATCAGCCCCAGCATTTT.

This clone has ten or more counts. V gene TRBV6-1 combines with J gene TRBJ2-1, with TRBD1 matching over 9 bases. There are 12 residues in the CDR3. V gave up 7 bases and J gave up 7 bases; unmatched junction bases: 2. In germline, CDR1 is MNHNS, CDR2 SASEGT. The CDR3 loop reads CASNRGLNEQFF. The CDR3 DNA reads TGTGCCAGCAACAGGGGGCTGAATGAGCAGTTCTTC.

As for this clone: Other DNA sequences within the sample encode an identical CDR3. The rearrangement links TRBV19 to TRBJ1-1, with 8 bases identical to TRBD1. J gave up 2 bases and V 6 bases, and 5 bases lay outside the gene matches. Per germline, CDR1 LNHDA and CDR2 SQIVND (reference sequence). The length of the CDR3 is 14 residues. The CDR3 sequence is CASSRGQLNTEAFF. For the CDR3, the DNA is TGTGCCAGTAGCAGGGGGCAGCTTAACACTGAAGCTTTCTTT.

This sequence joins TRBV13 and TRBJ2-2; 15 bases are shared with TRBD2. Germline V lookup: CDR1 PRHDT, CDR2 FYEKMQ (reference sequence). Germline trimming cut 2 bases from V and 9 bases from J; bases unmatched to any gene: 4. The CDR3 contains 16 residues. The CDR3 region has the DNA TGTGCCAGCAGCTTATTGGGACTAGCGGGAGGCCGGGAGCTGTTTTTT. Translating gives CASSLLGLAGGRELFF.

There are a few counts of this clone. This chain joins TRBV4-1 and TRBJ2-7; 14 nucleotides match TRBD2. The CDR3 consists of 18 residues. Looked up from germline, CDR1 is MGHRA and CDR2 is YSYEKL. The ends lost 1 base at V and 9 bases at J; junction bases unmatched: 14. CDR3 bases: TGCGCCAGCAGCCAAGTTCGACTAGCGGGAGGGCTCACTCGGTGGCAGTACTTC. This sequence encodes CASSQVRLAGGLTRWQYF.

This clone has just a few counts. This sequence joins TRBV9 and TRBJ1-1; TRBD1 is a possible D gene (5 bases). V lost 3 bases to trimming and J lost 4 bases, with 10 bases between them. This CDR3 contains 13 residues. Germline assignment: CDR1 SGDLS and CDR2 YYNGEE. The CDR3 sequence: CASSALGGTEAFF. The CDR3 coding sequence is TGTGCCAGCAGCGCCCTGGGGGGCACTGAAGCTTTCTTT. Using reference TRBV9 and TRBJ1-1 for the parts outside the CDR3, the full variable domain is DSGVTQTPKHLITATGQRVTLRCSPRSGDLSVYWYQQSLDQGLQFLIQYYNGEERAKGNILERFSAQQFPDLHSELNLSSLELGDSALYFCASSALGGTEAFFGQGTRLTVV.

This chain uses TRBV29-1 with TRBJ1-5; D is possibly TRBD1 (6 bases). Trimming took off 2 bases at V and 12 bases at J, with 14 bases between the two ends. The CDR3 is 12 residues long. Per the germline V gene, CDR1 is SQVTM and CDR2 is ANQGSEA. The CDR3 sequence: CSVEYSRGFQHF. The CDR3 DNA sequence: TGCAGCGTTGAATATAGTAGGGGGTTCCAGCATTTT.

This clone occurred a few times. The genes are TRBV5-1 and TRBJ1-2, with a possible D match to TRBD1 (5 bases). Germline values: CDR1 SGHRS, CDR2 YFSETQ. V lost 0 bases and J 0 bases, leaving 9 bases between the germline ends. The CDR3 loop spans 15 amino acids. In nucleotides, the CDR3 is TGCGCCAGCAGCTTGGAGGCAGGGCCTAACTATGGCTACACCTTC. Encoded protein: CASSLEAGPNYGYTF.

The V call is TRBV11-1, the J call TRBJ2-1; D unresolved. The ends were cut back, 3 bases at V and 7 bases at J, with 7 bases in the middle. The CDR3 runs to 12 residues. The germline CDR1 and CDR2 sequences are SGHAT and FQDESV (reference sequence). CDR3 coding DNA: TGTGCCAGCAGCTTTGAGGAGAATGAGCAGTTCTTC. Translated: CASSFEENEQFF.

V usage is TRBV5-1 and J usage is TRBJ2-1; 13 positions match TRBD2. V was pared by 1 base and J by 0 bases, with 7 bases of the junction left unmatched. CDR3 length: 19 residues. CDR1 is SGHRS, CDR2 YFSETQ, per germline. CDR3 in DNA: TGCGCCAGCAGCTTGTTGGGACTAGCGGGGACTAGCTCCTACAATGAGCAGTTCTTC. Amino acids: CASSLLGLAGTSSYNEQFF.

The chain is built from TRBV7-2 and TRBJ1-2; D may be TRBD1 (5 bases). Trimming took 1 base from V and 8 from J, leaving 11 bases between them. CDR1 is SGHTA, CDR2 FQGNSA, per germline. The CDR3 runs to 13 residues. The CDR3 spells CASSLDRLEGYTF. DNA of the CDR3: TGTGCCAGCAGCTTAGACAGGCTCGAAGGCTACACCTTC.

The rearrangement links TRBV10-3 to TRBJ2-3, with 8 nucleotides matching TRBD2. After removal of 5 bases from V and 1 base from J, the junction contained 2 bases not matched to a gene. The CDR3 is 14 amino acids. Germline-derived CDR1 and CDR2 are ENHRY and SYGVKD. The CDR3 spells CAISPREGTDTQYF. In nucleotides, the CDR3 is TGTGCCATCAGTCCGCGGGAGGGCACAGATACGCAGTATTTT.

This clone was observed a handful of times. This chain links TRBV7-2 with TRBJ2-3; 8 positions match TRBD2. The CDR3 covers 15 residues. V shed 5 bases, J shed 9 bases, and the junction held 13 bases outside the gene matches. Germline assignment: CDR1 SGHTA and CDR2 FQGNSA. The CDR3 loop is CASSATPQRERTQYF. CDR3 DNA: TGTGCCAGCAGCGCAACCCCCCAGCGGGAGCGGACGCAGTATTTT.

V is TRBV6-1 and J is TRBJ2-1, with D perhaps matching TRBD1 (6 bases). V was pared by 6 bases and J by 5 bases, with 14 bases between. Germline lookup yields CDR1 MNHNS and CDR2 SASEGT. The CDR3 runs 14 residues. The CDR3 here is CASRLRTANNEQFF. The CDR3 region has the DNA TGTGCCAGCAGACTCCGGACAGCCAACAATGAGCAGTTCTTC.

The V and J genes are TRBV18 and TRBJ2-3; D may be TRBD1 (6 bases). Trimming took 0 bases from V and 0 from J, leaving 10 bases between them. The CDR3 extends over 16 amino acids. Germline V CDR1 and CDR2: KGHSH, LQKENI. The CDR3 nucleotides read TGTGCCAGCTCACCACCCCAGGGGCTAAGCACAGATACGCAGTATTTT. Translating gives CASSPPQGLSTDTQYF.

This clone was picked up a small number of times. The gene calls are TRBV6-6 and TRBJ2-5, with 7 nucleotides matching TRBD1. The CDR3 runs to 15 residues. CDR1 is MNHNY and CDR2 is SVGAGI in the germline V gene (reference sequence). V lost 5 bases, J lost 0 bases, and 6 bases stayed unmatched. The CDR3 protein is CASSDMTGNQETQYF. The CDR3 DNA reads as TGTGCCAGCAGTGATATGACAGGGAACCAAGAGACCCAGTACTTC.

The chain combines TRBV7-9 with TRBJ2-1, with 7 bases identical to TRBD2. There are 15 residues in the CDR3. V lost 6 bases, J lost 5 bases, and 10 bases stayed unmatched. Germline-derived CDR1 and CDR2 are SEHNR and FQNEAQ (reference sequence). CDR3 bases: TGTGCCAGCAGTTTCCGTCTGAGCGGGAACAATGAGCAGTTCTTC. It codes for CASSFRLSGNNEQFF.

V is TRBV5-6 and J is TRBJ2-1; 9 bases line up with TRBD2. The junction had 5 bases not matched to a gene; V was cut back by 0 bases and J by 13 bases. This CDR3 has 13 amino acids. Looked up from germline, CDR1 is SGHDT and CDR2 is YYEEEE. CDR3 region: CASSLGVSGSQFF. CDR3 DNA sequence: TGTGCCAGCAGCTTGGGGGTTAGCGGGAGCCAGTTCTTC.

The chain joins TRBV6-5 to TRBJ2-1; D is perhaps TRBD2 (6 bases). This CDR3 has 14 residues. Germline V gene data show CDR1 as MNHEY and CDR2 as SVGAGI. Trimming shortened V by 5 bases and J by 7 bases, and 15 bases separated the two germline ends. The CDR3 nucleotides are TGTGCCAGCAGTCCCCGGGAGAAACCGAATGAGCAGTTCTTC. Protein: CASSPREKPNEQFF.